This T cell receptor beta chain came from a study of T cell responses to AZD1222 COVID-19 vaccine. Notes on the study in general: Within unmutated variant regions lay the reported targets of nearly half of spike-specific TCRs. Without day 14 samples, only post-peak T cell repertoires were studied. Researchers report vaccine-associated CD4 TCRs spanning spike, with dominance at 160-218 and 743-854. Most donors were white British and more were female, and clonal diversity was possibly underestimated.

There are 12 residues in the CDR3. CDR1 is MNHEY, CDR2 SVGAGI, per germline. V was trimmed by 4 bases and J by 4 bases, leaving 8 bases between them. Sequenced by immunoSEQ multiplex PCR; TCRdb stores in-frame clones only, minus some. Of 100,000 to 150,000 clones in the sample, 85% to 90% were seen once. Concerning this clone: The antigen remains undetermined.

This chain uses TRBV6-5 with TRBJ2-7; D is perhaps TRBD2 (5 bases). Sample: peripheral blood, taken 28 days after the second AZD1222 dose. The receptor comes from an adult who received the AZD1222 COVID-19 vaccine. In DNA form, the CDR3 reads TGTGCCAGCAGTTTAAGCGGTTACGAGCAGTACTTC. It is translated as CASSLSGYEQYF.